The next 12 T cell receptor beta chains were all read from a single sample in a study of blood T cell repertoires in COVID-19 (dated by TCRdb to 2020 to 2021). Library preparation employed the immunoSEQ multiplex PCR assay. Held by TCRdb, this immuneACCESS table contains in-frame sequences only and omits some clones. Under half of the omission traces to an unresolved V gene where checked; the cause of the rest is unknown. The sample table shows some 66,000 clones, and approximately 90% are seen once. The leading ten clones occupy roughly 7.6% of the sample. The sample was peripheral blood. These receptors originate from a human donor with active COVID-19. The donor label of this sample is uncertain.

This chain joins TRBV27 and TRBJ1-2; 7 nucleotides line up with TRBD1. This CDR3 is built from 15 residues. V lost 4 bases to trimming and J lost 4 bases; unmatched junction nucleotides: 9. Germline-derived CDR1 and CDR2 are MNHEY and SMNVEV (reference sequence). The CDR3: CASSSGTDFLYGYTF. CDR3 in DNA: TGTGCCAGCAGTTCAGGGACAGACTTCCTCTATGGCTACACCTTC.

The genes are TRBV7-7 and TRBJ2-1; TRBD2 matches at 10 bases. V lost 1 base and J lost 0; bases outside the gene matches: 9. Germline values: CDR1 SSHAT, CDR2 FNYEAQ (reference sequence). The CDR3 has 19 amino acids. The CDR3: CASSLEVRASGSSYNEQFF. The DNA of the CDR3 is TGTGCCAGCAGCTTAGAAGTAAGGGCTAGCGGGAGCTCCTACAATGAGCAGTTCTTC.

The genes are TRBV5-1 and TRBJ2-2; D might be TRBD2 (7 bases). CDR1 SGHRS and CDR2 YFSETQ come from the germline V gene. Trimming took 4 bases from V and 4 from J, leaving 17 bases between them. The CDR3 consists of 16 residues. CDR3 residues: CASSPGGGGPTGELFF. In nucleotides, the CDR3 is TGCGCCAGCAGCCCCGGAGGGGGGGGACCCACCGGGGAGCTGTTTTTT.

This chain uses TRBV5-1 with TRBJ2-1; 7 bases fit TRBD1. This CDR3 comprises 16 residues. CDR1 is SGHRS, CDR2 YFSETQ, per germline. Trimming removed 0 bases from V and 4 bases from J; junction bases left unmatched: 7. In DNA form, the CDR3 reads TGCGCCAGCAGCTTGGAAGAGGGGGCCTTGTACAATGAGCAGTTCTTC. The encoded protein is CASSLEEGALYNEQFF. The full variable domain, with the rest looked up from reference TRBV5-1 and TRBJ2-1, is KAGVTQTPRYLIKTRGQQVTLSCSPISGHRSVSWYQQTPGQGLQFLFEYFSETQRNKGNFPGRFSGRQFSNSRSEMNVSTLELGDSALYLCASSLEEGALYNEQFFGPGTRLTVL.

The genes are TRBV5-6 and TRBJ2-7, with D hard to call. Germline CDR1 SGHDT, CDR2 YYEEEE. The CDR3 has 12 amino acids. Between the trimmed V and J ends, which lost 4 bases and 4 bases, there was a span of 9 bases. The CDR3 nucleotides read TGTGCCAGCAGCCCCGGTGAGTACGAGCAGTACTTC. It encodes CASSPGEYEQYF.

This chain joins TRBV3-1 (or the pseudogene TRBV3-2) and TRBJ2-1, with 12 bases aligning to TRBD2. The germline CDR1 and CDR2 sequences are LGHDT and YNNKEL (reference sequence). The V gene end was trimmed by 4 bases and the J gene end by 6 bases; junction bases not matched to a gene: 4. The CDR3 sequence is 15 residues long. The CDR3 protein is CASSPTSGGTNEQFF. CDR3 bases: TGTGCCAGCAGCCCTACTAGCGGGGGGACCAATGAGCAGTTCTTC.

In DNA, the CDR3 is TGTGCCAGTGAGGGGGCAGAGACCCAGTACTTC. Protein product: CASEGAETQYF. The rearrangement joins TRBV19 to TRBJ2-5, with 7 nucleotides matching TRBD1. The J segment lost 4 bases and the V segment lost 8 bases, leaving 1 base of the junction unmatched. The V gene's germline CDR1 is LNHDA and CDR2 SQIVND (reference sequence). This CDR3 has 11 residues.

The chain carries TRBV28 and TRBJ2-7; 9 nucleotides line up with TRBD1. With V trimmed by 8 bases and J by 5 bases, 13 bases remained unmatched. The V gene's germline CDR1 is MDHEN and CDR2 SYDVKM. This CDR3 has 15 amino acids. The CDR3 coding sequence is TGTGCCAGCTCTAGTTCCGGGACAGGGAACGACGAGCAGTACTTC. This translates into CASSSSGTGNDEQYF.

The chain carries TRBV7-9 and TRBJ2-3; the match to TRBD2 covers 9 bases. The trim removed 3 bases at V and 3 bases at J, leaving 4 bases unmatched. The CDR3 length is 15 residues. CDR1 is SEHNR, CDR2 FQNEAQ, per germline (reference sequence). CDR3 region: CASSFRGGVTDTQYF. The CDR3 DNA is TGTGCCAGCAGCTTCCGCGGGGGGGTAACAGATACGCAGTATTTT.

CDR3 region: CASSTGWLSEQYF. The CDR3 nucleotides are TGTGCCAGCAGTACAGGGTGGCTTAGCGAGCAGTACTTC. The chain combines TRBV27 with TRBJ2-7; possibly TRBD1 for D (6 bases). Deletions cut 5 bases from V and 6 bases from J, with 14 bases between. The CDR3 runs 13 residues. Germline loops: CDR1 MNHEY, CDR2 SMNVEV (reference sequence).

This clone was counted a few times. The DNA of the CDR3 is TGTGCCAGCAGCCCTTTCAACACTGAAGCTTTCTTT. It encodes CASSPFNTEAFF. V and J are TRBV7-9 and TRBJ1-1; D gene ambiguous. CDR1 SEHNR and CDR2 FQNEAQ come from the germline V gene (reference sequence). The CDR3 sequence is 12 residues long. Trimming removed 5 bases from V and 2 bases from J, with 6 bases in between.

V and J are TRBV3-1 (or the pseudogene TRBV3-2) and TRBJ1-6, with D unclear. This CDR3 region has 14 residues. The germline gives CDR1 LGHDT, CDR2 YNNKEL (reference sequence). Between the trimmed V and J ends, which lost 0 bases and 6 bases, there was a span of 6 bases. In DNA form, the CDR3 reads TGTGCCAGCAGCCAAGAGGCAGTTAATTCACCCCTCCACTTT. Translation: CASSQEAVNSPLHF.